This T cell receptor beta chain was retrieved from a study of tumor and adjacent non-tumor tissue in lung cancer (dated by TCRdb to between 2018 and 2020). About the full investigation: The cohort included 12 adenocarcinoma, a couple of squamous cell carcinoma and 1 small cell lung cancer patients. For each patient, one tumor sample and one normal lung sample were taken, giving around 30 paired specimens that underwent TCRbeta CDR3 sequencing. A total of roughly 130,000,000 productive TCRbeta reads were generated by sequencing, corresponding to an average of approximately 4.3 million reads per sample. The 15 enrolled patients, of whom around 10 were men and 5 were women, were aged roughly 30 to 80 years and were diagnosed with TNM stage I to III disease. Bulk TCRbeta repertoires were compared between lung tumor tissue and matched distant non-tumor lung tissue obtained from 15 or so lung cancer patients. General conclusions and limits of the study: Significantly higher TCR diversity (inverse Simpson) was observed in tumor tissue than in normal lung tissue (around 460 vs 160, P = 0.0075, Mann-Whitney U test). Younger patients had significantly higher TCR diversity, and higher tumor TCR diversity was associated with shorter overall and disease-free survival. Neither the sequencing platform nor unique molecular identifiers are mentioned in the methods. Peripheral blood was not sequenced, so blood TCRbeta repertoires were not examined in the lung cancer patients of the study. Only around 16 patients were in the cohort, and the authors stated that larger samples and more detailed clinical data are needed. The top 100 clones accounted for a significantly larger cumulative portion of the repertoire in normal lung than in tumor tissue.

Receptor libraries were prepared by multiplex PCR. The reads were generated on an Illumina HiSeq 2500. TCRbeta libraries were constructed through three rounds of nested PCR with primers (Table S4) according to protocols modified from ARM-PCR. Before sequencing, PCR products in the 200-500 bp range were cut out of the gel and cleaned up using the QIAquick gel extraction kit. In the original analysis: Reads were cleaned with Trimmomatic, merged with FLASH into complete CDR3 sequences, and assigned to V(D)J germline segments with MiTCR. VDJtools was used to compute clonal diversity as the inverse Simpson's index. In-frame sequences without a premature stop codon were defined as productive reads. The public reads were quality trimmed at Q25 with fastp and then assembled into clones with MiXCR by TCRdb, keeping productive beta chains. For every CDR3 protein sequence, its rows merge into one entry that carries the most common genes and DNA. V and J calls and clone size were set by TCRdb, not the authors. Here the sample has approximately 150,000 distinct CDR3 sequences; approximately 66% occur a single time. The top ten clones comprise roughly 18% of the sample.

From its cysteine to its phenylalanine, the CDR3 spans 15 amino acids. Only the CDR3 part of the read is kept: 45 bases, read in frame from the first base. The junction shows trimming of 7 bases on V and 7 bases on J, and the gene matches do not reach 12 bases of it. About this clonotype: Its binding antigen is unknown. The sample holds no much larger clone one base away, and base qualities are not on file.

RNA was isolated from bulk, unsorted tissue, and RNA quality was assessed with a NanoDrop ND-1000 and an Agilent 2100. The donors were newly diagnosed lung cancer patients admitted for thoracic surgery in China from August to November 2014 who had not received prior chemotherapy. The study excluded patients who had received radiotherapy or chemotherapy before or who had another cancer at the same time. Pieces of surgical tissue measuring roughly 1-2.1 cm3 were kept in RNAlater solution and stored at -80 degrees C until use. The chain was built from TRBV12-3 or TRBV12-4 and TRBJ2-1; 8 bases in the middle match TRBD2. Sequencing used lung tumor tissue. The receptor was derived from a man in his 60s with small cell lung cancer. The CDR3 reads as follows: CASTPAGAGRNEQFF. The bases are TGTGCCAGCACCCCAGCGGGAGCCGGGAGGAATGAGCAGTTCTTC.